This T cell receptor beta chain was recorded in a study of regulatory T cells in long-lasting Graves disease. Study as a whole: Patients newly diagnosed with Graves' had been on antithyroid drugs for under 3 months.

Through Arm-PCR of CDR3 regions and iRepertoire HTBI primers, TCR beta libraries were built. TCRdb independently ran MiXCR on the multiplex PCR reads; one entry per CDR3 protein. The sample holds 410,000 or so distinct CDR3 sequences, about 15% seen once. At least ten counts were recorded for this clonotype. Sample time point: newly diagnosed GD, antithyroid drugs for less than 3 months. Making the TCR library involved RNA that had been extracted from PBMCs. Another study also made use of these data, one on T cells in Graves' hyperthyroidism and ophthalmopathy.

The source material was peripheral blood mononuclear cells (PBMCs), sampled at new diagnosis, from a patient treated with antithyroid drugs. The sequence derives from a woman in her thirties with Graves disease.

The CDR3 nucleotides are TGTGCCAGCAGCGACGGGACTAGCGGGAGTCTAGGGCAGTTCTTC. It is translated as CASSDGTSGSLGQFF. The V call is TRBV11-3, the J call TRBJ2-1; 14 nucleotides line up with TRBD2. The CDR3 covers 15 residues. Germline trimming cut 5 bases from V and 12 bases from J; bases unmatched to any gene: 9. Germline V gene lookup returns CDR1 SGHNT and CDR2 YENEEA.